The present T cell receptor (beta chain) was sequenced within a study of spatial heterogeneity in lung cancer. This clonotype was seen repeatedly, ten times or more. The V segment lost 6 bases and the J segment 2 bases; nucleotides outside the gene matches: 4. The CDR3 runs to 16 residues. Germline assignment: CDR1 MDHEN and CDR2 SYDVKM. Time point meaning: sample taken at primary tumor resection. The input material, whole RNA from tumor, nontumor lung or frozen PBMC, was sequenced unsorted. TCRdb used MiXCR to reprocess the 5' RACE reads, holding one entry per CDR3 protein. The sample shows some 52,000 distinct CDR3 sequences, less than 9% of them seen only once.

The clonotype originates from a female donor with early-stage non-small cell lung cancer. The chain has TRBV28 and TRBJ2-5, with 15 nucleotides matching TRBD2. Sequences were derived from PBMCs, sampled at surgery. The CDR3 region is CASRLGLAGGQETQYF. DNA of the CDR3: TGTGCCAGCAGACTCGGACTAGCGGGGGGGCAAGAGACCCAGTACTTC.